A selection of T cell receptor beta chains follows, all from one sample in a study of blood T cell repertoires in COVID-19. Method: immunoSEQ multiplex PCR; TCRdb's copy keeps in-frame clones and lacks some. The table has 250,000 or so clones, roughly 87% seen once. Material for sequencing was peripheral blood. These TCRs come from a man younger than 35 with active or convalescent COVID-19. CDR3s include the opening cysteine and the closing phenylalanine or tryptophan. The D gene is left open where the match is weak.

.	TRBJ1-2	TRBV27	CATRAAGSPRGYTF	TGTGCCACCAGGGCAGCGGGAAGTCCTCGCGGCTACACCTTC
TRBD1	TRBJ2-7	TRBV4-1	CASTLDRGYYEQYF	TGCGCCAGCACCCTGGACAGGGGATATTACGAGCAGTACTTC
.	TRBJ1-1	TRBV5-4	CASSPGGLNTEAFF	TGTGCCAGCAGCCCTGGGGGGTTGAACACTGAAGCTTTCTTT
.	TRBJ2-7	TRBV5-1	CASSLAVGLLYEQYF	TGCGCCAGCAGCTTGGCAGTTGGCCTCCTCTACGAGCAGTACTTC
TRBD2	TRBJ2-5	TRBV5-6	CASSLWASGGETQYF	TGTGCCAGCAGCTTATGGGCTAGCGGAGGGGAGACCCAGTACTTC
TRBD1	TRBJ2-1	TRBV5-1	CASSSSIRDRGPRIIYNEQFF	TGCGCCAGCAGCTCCTCTATCCGGGACAGGGGGCCTAGGATTATATACAATGAGCAGTTCTTC
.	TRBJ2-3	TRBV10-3	CAISEFGRESTDTQYF	TGTGCCATCAGTGAGTTTGGCAGGGAAAGCACAGATACGCAGTATTTT
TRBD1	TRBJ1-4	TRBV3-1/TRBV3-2	CASSRLTGGSEKLFF	TGTGCCAGCAGCCGCCTAACAGGGGGAAGTGAAAAACTGTTTTTT
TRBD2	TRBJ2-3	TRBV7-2	CASSLVGGRADTQYF	TGTGCCAGCAGCTTAGTTGGCGGGAGGGCAGATACGCAGTATTTT
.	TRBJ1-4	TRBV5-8	CASSPQGIGEKLFF	TGTGCCAGCAGCCCTCAGGGGATCGGTGAAAAACTGTTTTTT
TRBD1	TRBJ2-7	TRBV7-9	CASSFYAGGGNEQYF	TGTGCCAGCAGCTTTTACGCAGGGGGTGGGAACGAGCAGTACTTC
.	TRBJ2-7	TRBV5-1	CASSLELFSYEQYF	TGCGCCAGCAGCTTGGAGCTTTTCTCCTACGAGCAGTACTTC
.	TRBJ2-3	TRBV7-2	CASSQQGTSWGSTDTQYF	TGTGCCAGCAGCCAACAGGGCACTAGTTGGGGTAGCACAGATACGCAGTATTTT
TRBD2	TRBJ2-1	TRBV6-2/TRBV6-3	CASSYSRTSGRKDEQFF	TGTGCCAGCAGTTACTCGAGGACTAGCGGGAGGAAGGATGAGCAGTTCTTC
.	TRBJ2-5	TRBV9	CASSVSIRERETQYF	TGTGCCAGCAGCGTATCCATCCGGGAGAGGGAGACCCAGTACTTC
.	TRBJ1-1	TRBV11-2	CASSLAGMNTEAFF	TGTGCCAGCAGCTTAGCAGGGATGAACACTGAAGCTTTCTTT
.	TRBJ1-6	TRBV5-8	CASSLRPGPYETLHF	TGTGCCAGCAGCCTCCGCCCTGGCCCTTATGAAACCCTCCACTTT
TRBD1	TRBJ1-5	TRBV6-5	CASSSGQGLNQPQHF	TGTGCCAGCAGCTCGGGACAGGGTCTCAATCAGCCCCAGCATTTT
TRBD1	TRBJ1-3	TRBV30	CAWGLPRGHNTIYF	TGTGCCTGGGGCCTACCCAGGGGGCACAACACCATATATTTT
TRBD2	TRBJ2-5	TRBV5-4	CASSFRAGGGETQYF	TGTGCCAGCAGCTTTAGGGCGGGAGGCGGGGAGACCCAGTACTTC
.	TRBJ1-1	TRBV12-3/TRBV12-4	CASTARSSTEAFF	TGTGCCAGCACCGCTAGGTCGAGCACTGAAGCTTTCTTT